A selection of T cell receptor beta chains follows, all from one sample in a study of blood T cell repertoires in COVID-19. Assay: immunoSEQ multiplex PCR; the TCRdb copy retains only in-frame clones and omits some. This table holds 70,000 to 100,000 clones, roughly 82% found once. Sequences were obtained from peripheral blood. The receptor source for this set is a human donor in a cohort sampled during active COVID-19. Each CDR3 is given with its conserved first and last residue. The D gene is left open where the match is weak. Rows give clone size only sometimes, using once, few, many, or a class for an expanded clone.

v_call,d_call,j_call,clone_size,cdr3_nt,cdr3_aa
TRBV5-4,-,TRBJ1-2,-,TGTGCCAGCAGCTTGGGTGGTGGGGGCCCGTATGGCTACACCTTC,CASSLGGGGPYGYTF
TRBV5-1,-,TRBJ1-6,-,TGCGCCAGCAGCCCGGACAGTCTAATTAATTCACCCCTCCACTTT,CASSPDSLINSPLHF
TRBV5-1,TRBD1,TRBJ1-2,-,TGCGCCAGCAGCGATGAAGGGGGCGGCTATGGCTACACCTTC,CASSDEGGGYGYTF
TRBV7-9,-,TRBJ2-1,-,TGTGCCAGCAGCTTAGACCCGAAAGGGGATGAGCAGTTCTTC,CASSLDPKGDEQFF
TRBV13,TRBD2,TRBJ2-5,-,TGTGCCAGCAGCCCCGGGACTAGCGGGGGAATACAAGAGACCCAGTACTTC,CASSPGTSGGIQETQYF
TRBV2,TRBD2,TRBJ2-5,-,TGTGCCAGCAAGTTAGCGGGGGCGCTGCAAGAGACCCAGTACTTC,CASKLAGALQETQYF
TRBV5-1,-,TRBJ1-1,-,TGCGCCAGCAGCTTAAACAGGGTAAGGAACACTGAAGCTTTCTTT,CASSLNRVRNTEAFF
TRBV19,TRBD1,TRBJ1-1,-,TGTGCCAGTAGGGGGGACAGGGGGCAGTGGACTGAAGCTTTCTTT,CASRGDRGQWTEAFF
TRBV5-1,-,TRBJ1-4,-,TGCGCCAGCAGCCCCACAGCGGGCCCTTTAGGAAAACTGTTTTTT,CASSPTAGPLGKLFF
TRBV20-1,TRBD2,TRBJ2-7,few,TGCAGTGCTAGTGCTGCTAGCGGGACCTACGAGCAGTACTTC,CSASAASGTYEQYF
TRBV9,TRBD1,TRBJ1-6,-,TGTGCCAGCAGCGAGGGGGCGAGCTCCTATAATTCACCCCTCCACTTT,CASSEGASSYNSPLHF
TRBV7-9,-,TRBJ1-2,-,TGTGCCAGCAGCCGGGGAAGGGATAACTATGGCTACACCTTC,CASSRGRDNYGYTF
TRBV5-4,-,TRBJ2-7,-,TGTGCCAGCAGCGCGAGGAACTTCTCCTACCCCCACTACGAGCAGTACTTC,CASSARNFSYPHYEQYF
TRBV30,-,TRBJ1-5,-,TGTGCCTGGAGCTTGACAGACAATCAGCCCCAGCATTTT,CAWSLTDNQPQHF